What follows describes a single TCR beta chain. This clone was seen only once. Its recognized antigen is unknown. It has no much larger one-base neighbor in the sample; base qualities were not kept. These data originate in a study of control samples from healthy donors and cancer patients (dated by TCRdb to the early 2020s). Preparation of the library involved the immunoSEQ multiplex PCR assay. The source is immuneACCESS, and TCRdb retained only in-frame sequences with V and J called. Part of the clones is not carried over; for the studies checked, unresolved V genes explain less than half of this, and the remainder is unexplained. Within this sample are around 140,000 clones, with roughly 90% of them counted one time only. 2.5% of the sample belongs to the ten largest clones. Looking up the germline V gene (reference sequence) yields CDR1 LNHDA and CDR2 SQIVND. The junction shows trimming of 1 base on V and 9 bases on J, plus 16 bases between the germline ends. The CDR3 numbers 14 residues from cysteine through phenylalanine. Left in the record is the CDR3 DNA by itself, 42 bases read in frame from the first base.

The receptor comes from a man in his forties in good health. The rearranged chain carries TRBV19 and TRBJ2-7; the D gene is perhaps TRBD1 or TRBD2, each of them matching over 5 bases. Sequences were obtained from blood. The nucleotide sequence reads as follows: TGTGCCAGTAGTATAGCGGCAGGGACGGCGCGGCAGTACTTC. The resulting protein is CASSIAAGTARQYF. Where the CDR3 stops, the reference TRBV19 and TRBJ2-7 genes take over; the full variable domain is DGGITQSPKYLFRKEGQNVTLSCEQNLNHDAMYWYRQDPGQGLRLIYYSQIVNDFQKGDIAEGYSVSREKKESFPLTVTSAQKNPTAFYLCASSIAAGTARQYFGPGTRLTVT.